The present entry profiles one TCR beta chain with its context. This clone was seen a single time. Its antigen remains undetermined. No base quality values were provided; no much bigger clone lies one nucleotide off. The library was made by the immunoSEQ multiplex PCR assay. Some 100,000 TCR templates per sample were assayed by the deep sequencing platform. Genomic DNA extracted from sorted T cells was used for TCRbeta CDR3 sequencing. From the authors' description of their analysis: Clonal analysis of TCRbeta CDR3 data was done in the R programming language. Unstimulated samples were compared with post-reaction CFSE-low samples to define alloreactive CD4+ and CD8+ clones. Regulatory or non-regulatory origin was assigned to alloreactive CD4+ clones by matching of sequences to sorted unstimulated Treg and non-Treg repertoires. TCRdb took over this immuneACCESS table, retaining in-frame rearrangements with V and J assigned. Such tables are incomplete; in checked studies, under half of the missing clones stem from an unresolved V gene, and the remainder is unexplained. The DNA gave D and trimming, while V, J and clone size come from that table. The sample table contains some 120,000 clones; only one count was recorded for about 95% of them. The ten largest clones take up roughly 1.5% of the sample.

The junction carries 11 bases between V and J, which are trimmed by 6 bases and 3 bases respectively. Via the germline V gene, CDR1 is KGHSH and CDR2 LQKENI. The CDR3 runs 13 amino acids, cysteine and phenylalanine included. Solely the CDR3 DNA is kept, with 39 bases framed from the first base. The data were taken from a study of siplizumab effects on memory and regulatory T cells (dated by TCRdb to the late 2010s). Regarding the research as a whole: The study looked at the effect of siplizumab, an anti-CD2 antibody, on alloreactive T-cell subsets in allogeneic mixed lymphocyte reactions made from human PBMCs.

Sorted unstimulated T cells, along with proliferating T cells recovered from mixed lymphocyte reactions, underwent TCRbeta CDR3 sequencing. Fresh whole blood from fewer than 11 HLA-typed healthy donors served as the source for isolating PBMCs. To map where alloreactive clones came from, CD4+ non-regulatory T cells in the unstimulated state were FACS-sorted. The study at large found these results: In reactions with siplizumab, an average of roughly 70% of mappable alloreactive CD4+ clones were Treg-derived, compared with 26.9% in control reactions. The suppressive function of proliferating Tregs from siplizumab cultures was not functionally confirmed. Siplizumab significantly lowered the cumulative frequency of alloreactive sequences that could be traced to unstimulated CD4+ memory T cells. A naive or memory phenotype could not be assigned to roughly 75-96% of proliferating CD4+ or CD8+ clones. Because sequences at frequencies below about 10^-5 were poorly captured, only a minor fraction of alloreactive clones could be mapped back to unstimulated subsets. Unstimulated naive T cells appeared to be more diverse than memory T cells, and naive cells seemed to make a substantial contribution to the alloresponse.

This clonotype was sampled from a human donor in good health. The sequenced sample was non-Treg CD4+ T cells sorted from blood. The cell subset or site tag for this specimen amounts to: FACS-sorted unstimulated CD4+ non-regulatory T cells. The rearranged segments are TRBV18 and TRBJ2-5; the D segment cannot be called with confidence. CDR3 loop: CASSFGMKETQYF. The DNA sequence reads TGTGCCAGCTCCTTTGGTATGAAAGAGACCCAGTACTTC.